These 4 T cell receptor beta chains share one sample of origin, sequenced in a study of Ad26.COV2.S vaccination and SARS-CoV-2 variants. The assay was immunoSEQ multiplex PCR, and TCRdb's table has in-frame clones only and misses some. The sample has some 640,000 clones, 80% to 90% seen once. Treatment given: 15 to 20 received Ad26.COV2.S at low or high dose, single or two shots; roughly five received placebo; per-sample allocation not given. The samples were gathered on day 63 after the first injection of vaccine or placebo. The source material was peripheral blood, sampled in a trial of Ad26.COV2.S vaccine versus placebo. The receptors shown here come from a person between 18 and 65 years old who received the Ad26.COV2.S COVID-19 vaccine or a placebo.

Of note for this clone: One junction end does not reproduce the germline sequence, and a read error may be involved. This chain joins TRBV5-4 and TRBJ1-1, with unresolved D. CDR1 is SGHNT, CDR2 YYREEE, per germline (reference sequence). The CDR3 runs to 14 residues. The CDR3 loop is CTSSRMGGNTEAFF. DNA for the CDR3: TGTACCAGCAGCCGCATGGGTGGGAACACTGAAGCTTTCTTT.

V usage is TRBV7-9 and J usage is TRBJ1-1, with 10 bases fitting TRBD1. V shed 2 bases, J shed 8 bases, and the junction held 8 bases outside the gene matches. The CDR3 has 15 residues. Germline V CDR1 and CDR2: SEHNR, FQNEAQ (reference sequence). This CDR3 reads CASSLFGTGEHEAFF. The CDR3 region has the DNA TGTGCCAGCAGCTTATTTGGGACAGGGGAACACGAAGCTTTCTTT.

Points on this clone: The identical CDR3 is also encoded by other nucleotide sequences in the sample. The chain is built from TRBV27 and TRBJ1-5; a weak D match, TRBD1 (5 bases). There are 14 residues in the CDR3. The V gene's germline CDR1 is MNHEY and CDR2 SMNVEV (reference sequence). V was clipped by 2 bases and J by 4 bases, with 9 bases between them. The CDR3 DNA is TGTGCCAGCAGTTTAAGGGCAGGGAATCAGCCCCAGCATTTT. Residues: CASSLRAGNQPQHF.

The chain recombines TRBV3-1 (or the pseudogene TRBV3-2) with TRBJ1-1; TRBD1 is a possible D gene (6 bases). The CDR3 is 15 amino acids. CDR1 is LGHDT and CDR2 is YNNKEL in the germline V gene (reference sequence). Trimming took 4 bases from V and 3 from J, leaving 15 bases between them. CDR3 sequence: CASSRRGGTHTEAFF. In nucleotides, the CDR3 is TGTGCCAGCAGCCGGAGAGGGGGGACACACACTGAAGCTTTCTTT.